This T cell receptor beta chain was retrieved from a study of cytomegalovirus exposure and HLA in healthy donors (dated by TCRdb to 2015 to 2018). With respect to the entire study: According to an earlier analysis of a few hundred of the donors, roughly 180 million T cells yielded some 120 million unique TCR beta sequences and approximately 300 Gb of sequence data. An early release covering 550 to 650 HLA-typed donors comprised about 320 gigabases of sequencing data and approximately 85 million unique TCR sequences. Among the roughly 400 genotyped donors, approximately 76% belonged to the genetic ancestry cluster associated with self-reported Caucasian donors. The study aimed to test whether signatures of past pathogen exposure could be identified by cataloging public T cell receptors. Using immunosequencing, the study profiled T cell repertoires from 666 subjects and related those repertoires to cytomegalovirus serostatus. In addition to the first cohort of roughly 700 subjects, a separate validation cohort of 120 different subjects was used. To predict cytomegalovirus infection status, the study combined high-throughput TCR immunosequencing, statistical association of individual TCRs with disease status, and machine learning. To study patterns of TCR occurrence, a later analysis re-analyzed previously published TCR beta repertoires from 700 or so donors and added high-resolution HLA genotyping. The later analysis used no new phenotypic data to find candidate immune exposures, relying instead on TCR beta sequences and their occurrence across donors. To decide whether each TCR beta V gene segment behaved as functional or pseudogenic, an earlier analysis of fewer than 750 of the donors relied on high-throughput TCR beta sequencing. Donor age, sex, ethnicity and CMV serostatus were compiled alongside the repertoire data. Genome-wide SNP genotypes for about 65% of the 666 donors were used in a later genetic analysis, which treated that subset as a discovery cohort. All discovery cohort repertoires had been generated using a single sequencing platform. Both class I and class II loci were covered by HLA typing, at four-digit resolution. Typing coverage differed by locus: A, B, C, DRB1 and DQB1 were typed in roughly 629-630 donors, DQA1 in about 560, DPA1 in around 580, and DPB1 in 400 to 480. Because of strong linkage in the cohort, five DR-DQ haplotypes were treated as single units for association and clustering. Among roughly 400 genotyped donors of the cohort, an average of approximately 200,000 unique TCR beta nucleotide sequences was sequenced per donor, of which about 19% were non-productive.

The cohort was made up of 666 healthy bone marrow donors. At the time of sampling, every cohort member was nominally healthy, though immune exposures that went unrecorded were likely present. The donor tested CMV seropositive and was one of the 289 seropositive cohort members. A peripheral blood sample was collected from each donor, and TCR beta sequencing was performed on peripheral blood mononuclear cells. The Qiagen DNeasy Blood Extraction Kit was used to extract genomic DNA from the blood cell samples. Comments on this clone: Which antigen it targets is not known. Nothing much larger sits one base from this clone, and base qualities are not available.

The CDR3, from cysteine to phenylalanine, totals 14 residues. Only the CDR3 portion is preserved as DNA: 42 bases, with reading frame beginning at the first base. The V end loses 1 base and the J end loses 0 bases, and a stretch of 6 bases separates them. The germline V gene supplies CDR1 MNHEY and CDR2 SVGAGI. Library method: the immunoSEQ multiplex PCR assay. For the multiplex PCR, a mixture combining 60 forward primers for TCR Vbeta segments and 13 reverse primers for TCR Jbeta segments was used. A multiplex PCR assay on genomic DNA amplified the CDR3 region of rearranged TCR beta genes. The Illumina HiSeq System was used to sequence the amplified TCR beta libraries as 87-base-pair reads. As for the original processing: A later analysis counted about 80 million unique TCR beta chains across the 670 or so repertoires, and roughly 9.9 million of these chains were shared by at least two donors. Raw reads were error-corrected and collapsed into unique sequences by a nearest-neighbor algorithm in which closely related sequences were merged to remove PCR and sequencing errors. Alignment of CDR3 sequences to IMGT reference sequences was used to assign V, D and J gene segments. Each retained sequence needed at least a six-nucleotide match to both a V gene segment and a J gene segment. A rearrangement was called productive if the CDR3 had no stop codons and remained in frame with V and J, and every other rearrangement was called non-productive. Following IMGT convention, CDR3 was defined as the stretch from the second conserved V-encoded cysteine up to the conserved J-encoded phenylalanine. The earlier analysis of fewer than 700 of the donors excluded sequences that lacked an unambiguous match to a single V gene segment. In an earlier analysis of more than 500 of the donors, a V segment was called functional when productive rearrangements were above 56.7%, and segregating when the standard deviation between donors exceeded 5%. A statistical classification framework was built for diagnosing cytomegalovirus status from the catalog of TCR beta chain sequences. In a later analysis, V and J genes were assigned by comparing TCR nucleotide sequences against IMGT/GENE-DB human TR gene sequences. Using the TCRdist pipeline, a later analysis assigned CDR3 sequences along with most-parsimonious VDJ recombination scenarios. In a later analysis, each TCR beta chain was defined by its CDR3 amino acid sequence together with its V-gene family, and reads without a unique V-gene family were excluded. As a way to deal with suspected cross-contamination and a sequencing artifact, a later analysis dropped over 550 nucleotide sequences that were highly shared and had low generation probability. In a later analysis, a clonal expansion index was calculated for each public chain from normalized within-repertoire ranks of inferred template counts. In a later analysis, generation probabilities were computed using a VDJ recombination model fitted to out-of-frame rearrangements, and the results were checked against IGoR. Hypergeometric tests were used in a later analysis to score TCR-TCR, TCR-HLA and TCR-CMV co-occurrence, with a repertoire-size bias correction applied to the TCR pairs. A later analysis estimated false discovery rates by permuting HLA or CMV assignments 20 times. In a later analysis, co-occurring TCRs were grouped with DBSCAN, and TCRdist sequence similarity was added when clustering was performed within HLA-allele-positive subsets. Repertoires with fewer than 30,000 or more than 120,000 public chains, plus five repertoires with anomalous nucleotide sharing, were excluded from co-occurrence clustering. TCRdb mirrors the immuneACCESS table, restricted to in-frame sequences. Some clones are absent from its copies; in checked studies, under half trace to an unresolved V gene, and the reason for the others is unknown. D and trimming were read from the DNA, whereas the V and J calls and clone size are those reported in that table. The sample table records about 150,000 clones; 80% to 90% of these occur just once. Roughly 4.3% of the sample goes to the ten largest clones.

What the work shows at the level of the full study, not this receptor alone: A later genetic analysis reported fewer N-insertions in productive TCRs among donors in an Asian-associated ancestry cluster than the roughly 700-donor mean. Correlated functional status among segregating V segments might reflect linkage disequilibrium, but an unknown experimental factor could not be ruled out. Some 15 rarely observed V segments, including chromosome 9 orphons, were excluded from the earlier analysis of almost 600 of the donors because counts were too low. An association between a missense DCLRE1C variant and V-gene and J-gene trimming of TCR beta chains was found in a later genetic analysis and replicated in an independent cohort. A total of 150 or so TCR beta chains were listed by the study as associated with cytomegalovirus. When HLA alleles, especially DR and DQ, strongly co-occurred, TCR associations were difficult to assign to individual alleles. In an earlier analysis of some 550 of the donors, most TCR beta V segments were observed in productive rearrangements about 90% or about 30% of the time, broadly matching IMGT annotations. According to a later analysis, most CMV-associated TCR beta chains appeared to be HLA-restricted, and the HLA associations seemed to be driven largely by CMV exposure. Only TCR beta chains were sequenced in this cohort, and the absence of alpha or paired-chain data limited detectable features. Presence/absence analyses assumed roughly uniform sequencing depth across donors, an assumption that may not hold. The authors suggested that the approach could potentially be extended to other disease states and immunological phenotypes. A later analysis found that TCR association rates varied across HLA loci, with DRB1 alleles showing the most associated TCRs and HLA-C alleles the fewest. The classifier was reported to diagnose cytomegalovirus status with high specificity and sensitivity in both the original cohort and the validation cohort. In a later analysis, HLA-associated TCR beta chains were found to be more clonally expanded and to have lower generation probabilities than equally common non-associated chains. A further reported finding was that TCR beta sequences accurately predicted the HLA-A and HLA-B alleles for most subjects in the first cohort. A later analysis associated about 17,000 TCR beta sequences with specific HLA alleles at a false discovery rate of 0.05. Most TCR sequences were observed very rarely across donors, whereas some public TCRs were present in many individuals. For the cohort, immune exposure information was limited to CMV serostatus. Because the 87-base-pair reads could not distinguish some IMGT-functional V segments, including TRBV6-2 and TRBV6-3, those segments were excluded. A cluster of highly shared sequence variants was judged likely to represent a technical artifact of the sequencing pipeline. Because some donors lacked HLA typing at each locus, the association tests relied only on the typed subset. In a later analysis, several top co-occurrence clusters were reported to appear linked to parvovirus B19, influenza, CMV and Epstein-Barr virus. A few of the identified cytomegalovirus-associated TCR beta chains were confirmed in vitro to be specific for cytomegalovirus antigens.

Specimen: PBMCs. The receptor chain draws on TRBV6-5 and TRBJ1-1, with a weak D call of TRBD1 (6 bases match). This receptor was obtained from a woman aged 40 to 55 in good health and CMV-seropositive. This receptor carries the CDR3 CASSYWDMNTEAFF. In nucleotide form, the sequence is TGTGCCAGCAGTTACTGGGACATGAACACTGAAGCTTTCTTT.